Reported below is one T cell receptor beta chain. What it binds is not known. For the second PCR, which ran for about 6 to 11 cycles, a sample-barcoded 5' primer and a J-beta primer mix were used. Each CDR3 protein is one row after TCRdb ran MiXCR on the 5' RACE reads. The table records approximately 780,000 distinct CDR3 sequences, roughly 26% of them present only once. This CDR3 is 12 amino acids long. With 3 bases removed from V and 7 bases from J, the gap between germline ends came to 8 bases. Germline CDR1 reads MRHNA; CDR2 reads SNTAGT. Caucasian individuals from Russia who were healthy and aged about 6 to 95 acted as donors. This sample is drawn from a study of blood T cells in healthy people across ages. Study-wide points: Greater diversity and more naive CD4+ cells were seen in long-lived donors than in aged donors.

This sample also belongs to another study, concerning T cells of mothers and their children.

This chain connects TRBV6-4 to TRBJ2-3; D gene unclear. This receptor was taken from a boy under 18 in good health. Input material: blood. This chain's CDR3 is CASSDSRHTQYF. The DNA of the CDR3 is TGTGCCAGCAGTGATAGTAGACATACGCAGTATTTT.